This T cell receptor beta chain is from a study of CD8+ T cells in alopecia areata. Whole-study findings and limits: The study found TCR sharing across patients less clear than in mice, possibly for HLA reasons.

For this clone: Its antigen is not identified.

RNA was isolated and reverse transcribed to cDNA, the sequencing template. Method: immunoSEQ multiplex PCR; TCRdb's copy keeps in-frame clones and lacks some. The repertoire holds 150,000 to 200,000 clones, 60% seen once, with around 0.92% in the top ten. CDR3 length equals 14 residues. V lost 2 bases and J lost 0, with 6 bases in between. From germline, CDR1 is SNHLY and CDR2 FYNNEI. Indicated treatment: oral pan-JAK inhibitor, 5-10 mg twice daily. The sequence derives from a human donor with alopecia areata. The chain joins TRBV2 to TRBJ2-3; D remains unclear. The sequences come from CD4+ T cells sorted from blood, collected at week 24, from a patient treated with tofacitinib. CDR3 in DNA: TGTGCCAGCAGTGAACGGGTTAGCACAGATACGCAGTATTTT. Amino acids: CASSERVSTDTQYF.